Listed here are 31 T cell receptor beta chains from one sample, sequenced in a study of CD8 T cells in Susac syndrome. The authors reverse transcribed roughly 0.5 to 1 ug RNA with random hexamers. From the immunoSEQ multiplex PCR reads, TCRdb called clonotypes with MiXCR, one entry per CDR3 protein. The table shows under 350,000 distinct CDR3 sequences, with 92% occurring only once. What was sequenced was CD4+ T cells from PBMCs. The receptors shown here come from a human donor with multiple sclerosis.

The J gene is TRBJ2-7, the V gene TRBV4-1; the D gene could be TRBD1 or TRBD2 (6 bases each). The CDR3 contains 15 residues. V was shortened by 1 base and J by 2 bases, with 12 bases between the two germline ends. Germline loops: CDR1 MGHRA, CDR2 YSYEKL. The CDR3 region has the DNA TGCGCCAGCAGCCAAGGACACGGGGGCGCCTACGAGCAGTACTTC. This encodes CASSQGHGGAYEQYF.

The CDR3 here is CASSLTQRSQREQFF. The CDR3 coding sequence is TGCGCCAGCAGCTTGACGCAGCGTAGTCAACGGGAGCAGTTCTTC. The chain carries TRBV5-1 and TRBJ2-1; D is unresolved. V shed 1 base and J shed 10 bases, with 18 bases lying between them. The CDR3 is 15 residues long. Germline loops: CDR1 SGHRS, CDR2 YFSETQ.

The chain uses TRBV7-6 and TRBJ2-7, with D perhaps matching TRBD1 or TRBD2 (5 bases each). Between the trimmed V and J ends, which lost 2 bases and 3 bases, there was a span of 11 bases. CDR1 and CDR2 from the germline V gene are SGHVS and FNYEAQ. The CDR3 covers 14 residues. CDR3 in amino acids: CASSLRGTIYEQYF. CDR3 bases: TGTGCCAGCAGCTTAAGAGGGACCATCTACGAGCAGTACTTC.

This clonotype was picked up one time. V usage is TRBV6-5 and J usage is TRBJ1-3, with 8 bases matching TRBD1. V was clipped by 5 bases and J by 2 bases; unmatched bases: 5. The germline V gene has CDR1 MNHEY and CDR2 SVGAGI. The CDR3 extends over 15 amino acids. CDR3 in amino acids: CASSTDRGTGNTIYF. CDR3 DNA sequence: TGTGCCAGCAGTACAGACAGGGGAACTGGAAACACCATATATTTT.

This chain links TRBV7-2 with TRBJ2-7, with 11 bases matching TRBD2. This CDR3 region has 16 residues. With 6 bases clipped from V and 2 bases from J, the junction kept 9 bases outside the gene matches. Germline-derived CDR1 and CDR2 are SGHTA and FQGNSA. The CDR3 DNA reads TGTGCCAGCAGTCCCTCGGGGACTAGCGGAACCTACGAGCAGTACTTC. Translation: CASSPSGTSGTYEQYF.

The rearrangement uses TRBV29-1 and TRBJ2-1; 10 bases match TRBD2. Germline CDR1 is SQVTM and CDR2 is ANQGSEA. This CDR3 spans 13 amino acids. V shed 3 bases, J shed 12 bases, and the junction held 8 bases outside the gene matches. The CDR3, as DNA: TGCAGCGTTGAGTCGCTAGCGGGAGTTTCGCAGTTCTTC. Protein product: CSVESLAGVSQFF.

CDR3 DNA: TGTGCCAGCAGTACACCGGGACAGCTAACAGATACGCAGTATTTT. This encodes CASSTPGQLTDTQYF. The genes are TRBV6-2 or TRBV6-3 and TRBJ2-3; 7 bases map to TRBD1. With 5 bases clipped from V and 3 bases from J, the junction kept 8 bases outside the gene matches. The germline V gene has CDR1 MNHEY and CDR2 SVGEGT. The CDR3 has 15 residues.

The chain recombines TRBV20-1 with TRBJ1-2; 7 nucleotides align to TRBD1. From germline, CDR1 is DFQATT and CDR2 SNEGSKA (reference sequence). Trimming at V came to 5 bases and at J to 2 bases, leaving 11 bases not matched to a gene. The CDR3 is 15 amino acids. CDR3 protein: CSAPLGRQGNYGYTF. CDR3 nucleotide sequence: TGCAGTGCTCCCCTGGGCCGACAGGGAAACTATGGCTACACCTTC.

This chain joins TRBV27 and TRBJ2-3; no clear D gene. The germline V and J ends were trimmed by 4 bases and 2 bases, with 19 bases remaining between them. The CDR3 loop spans 17 amino acids. Germline values: CDR1 MNHEY, CDR2 SMNVEV (reference sequence). The CDR3 coding sequence is TGTGCCAGCAGTTCCGATTGGGGTACCCCATCCACAGATACGCAGTATTTT. Its protein is CASSSDWGTPSTDTQYF.

The chain employs TRBV12-3 or TRBV12-4 and TRBJ1-5; D is uncertain. This CDR3 contains 14 residues. With 4 bases removed from V and 4 bases from J, the gap between germline ends came to 11 bases. CDR3 in amino acids: CASSYMAENQPQHF. CDR3 coding DNA: TGTGCCAGCAGTTATATGGCGGAGAATCAGCCCCAGCATTTT.

The genes are TRBV7-2 and TRBJ2-1; TRBD2 matches 9 bases. CDR3 length equals 17 residues. After removal of 3 bases from V and 4 bases from J, the junction contained 10 bases not matched to a gene. The germline CDR1 and CDR2 sequences are SGHTA and FQGNSA. The CDR3: CASSFTGAGGGYNEQFF. As DNA, the CDR3 is TGTGCCAGCAGCTTCACCGGAGCGGGAGGCGGGTACAATGAGCAGTTCTTC.

The rearrangement links TRBV6-5 to TRBJ1-1, with D perhaps matching TRBD1 (6 bases). The CDR3 length is 15 residues. Trimming took 3 bases from V and 7 from J, leaving 18 bases between them. CDR1 is MNHEY and CDR2 is SVGAGI in the germline V gene. The CDR3 protein is CASSYHDPRTVEAFF. CDR3 nucleotide sequence: TGTGCCAGCAGTTATCACGACCCCAGGACAGTTGAAGCTTTCTTT.

V usage is TRBV6-5 and J usage is TRBJ2-1, with 9 positions matching TRBD2. There are 15 residues in the CDR3. In germline, CDR1 is MNHEY, CDR2 SVGAGI. J was trimmed by 6 bases and V by 7 bases; bases with no gene match: 10. CDR3 protein: CASTQAGLASNEQFF. CDR3 nucleotide sequence: TGTGCCAGCACCCAAGCTGGACTAGCGAGCAATGAGCAGTTCTTC.

The CDR3: CASGSTSGRNNEQFF. The DNA for the CDR3 is TGTGCCAGCGGGAGTACTAGCGGGAGAAACAATGAGCAGTTCTTC. This rearrangement joins TRBV2 to TRBJ2-1, with TRBD2 identical over 11 bases. Germline V gene sequence: CDR1 SNHLY, CDR2 FYNNEI. V shed 8 bases and J 5 bases; nucleotides not matched to a gene: 8. The CDR3 has 15 residues.

This clonotype was detected a few times. This chain links TRBV27 with TRBJ2-1; 10 bases align to TRBD2. Germline V CDR1 and CDR2: MNHEY, SMNVEV (reference sequence). The CDR3 is made up of 15 amino acids. Trimming removed 6 bases from V and 4 bases from J; junction bases left unmatched: 6. As DNA, the CDR3 is TGTGCCAGCAGCCCTAGCGGGGGAAGATACAATGAGCAGTTCTTC. This translates into CASSPSGGRYNEQFF.

This chain joins TRBV10-2 and TRBJ1-2; D may be TRBD1 (5 bases). V was cut by 8 bases and J by 3 bases, with 19 bases left in between. The CDR3 is 15 amino acids. The V gene's germline CDR1 is WSHSY and CDR2 SAAADI. CDR3 nucleotide sequence: TGCGCCAGCCAGGGCGGGGGATCGGGGGACTATGGCTACACCTTC. Amino acids: CASQGGGSGDYGYTF.

The chain links TRBV20-1 to TRBJ2-1; 12 nucleotides line up with TRBD2. Looked up from germline, CDR1 is DFQATT and CDR2 is SNEGSKA (reference sequence). The trim removed 0 bases at V and 4 bases at J, leaving 7 bases unmatched. The CDR3 consists of 17 residues. The DNA of the CDR3 is TGCAGTGCTAGAGACCTAGCGGGAGGGGGCTTTTACAATGAGCAGTTCTTC. Amino acids: CSARDLAGGGFYNEQFF.

This rearrangement joins TRBV15 to TRBJ2-7; D might be TRBD1 (5 bases). V lost 0 bases to trimming and J lost 3 bases, with 12 bases between them. This CDR3 spans 15 amino acids. The germline gives CDR1 LNHNV, CDR2 YYDKDF (reference sequence). CDR3 residues: CATSRDQVRVYEQYF. The CDR3 DNA reads TGTGCCACCAGCAGAGATCAGGTCAGGGTCTACGAGCAGTACTTC. Supplemented by reference TRBV15 and TRBJ2-7, the full variable domain reads DAMVIQNPRYQVTQFGKPVTLSCSQTLNHNVMYWYQQKSSQAPKLLFHYYDKDFNNEADTPDNFQSRRPNTSFCFLDIRSPGLGDTAMYLCATSRDQVRVYEQYFGPGTRLTVT.

The V call is TRBV11-3, the J call TRBJ2-1, with no clear D. Trimming stripped 5 bases from V and 5 bases from J, with 7 bases between. Per germline, CDR1 SGHNT and CDR2 YENEEA. This CDR3 has 12 amino acids. CDR3 DNA sequence: TGTGCCAGCAGCCCGAATCACAATGAGCAGTTCTTC. Protein sequence: CASSPNHNEQFF.

This chain uses TRBV24-1 with TRBJ2-7; D gene unclear. The V end was cut by 8 bases, the J end by 5 bases, with 15 bases between. Germline assignment: CDR1 KGHDR and CDR2 SFDVKD. This CDR3 region has 13 residues. CDR3: CATNWFGRNEQYF. CDR3 bases: TGTGCCACCAATTGGTTCGGTAGGAACGAGCAGTACTTC.

The chain couples TRBV7-9 to TRBJ2-3, with D maybe TRBD2 (6 bases). The ends were cut back, 1 base at V and 0 bases at J, with 8 bases in the middle. Germline CDR1 is SEHNR and CDR2 is FQNEAQ (reference sequence). The CDR3 sequence is 15 residues long. CDR3 residues: CASSLVADSTDTQYF. The CDR3 DNA is TGTGCCAGCAGCTTAGTAGCGGACAGCACAGATACGCAGTATTTT.

The chain uses TRBV4-3 and TRBJ1-1; possible D gene TRBD1, 6 bases. Germline V gene sequence: CDR1 LGHNA, CDR2 YSLEER. Trimming removed 1 base at V and 5 bases at J, with 14 bases between. The CDR3 extends over 15 amino acids. In DNA form, the CDR3 reads TGCGCCAGCAGCCAAGTTGGCAGGGGAGAGACTGAAGCTTTCTTT. It yields the protein CASSQVGRGETEAFF.

This clonotype was recorded only once. The chain uses TRBV7-9 and TRBJ2-3, with a weak D call TRBD2 (6 bases). Germline V gene sequence: CDR1 SEHNR, CDR2 FQNEAQ (reference sequence). The CDR3 is made up of 15 amino acids. Trimming shortened V by 4 bases and J by 6 bases, and 17 bases separated the two germline ends. CDR3 protein: CASSSGTNGRDTQYF. The CDR3 bases are TGTGCCAGCAGCTCCGGGACCAATGGGAGGGATACGCAGTATTTT.

This clonotype was picked up one time. The CDR3 DNA follows: TGTGCCAGCAGTACCGCAGGGGGTCTTCCCTACACCTTC. Its protein is CASSTAGGLPYTF. The chain couples TRBV6-6 to TRBJ1-2; 7 bases align to TRBD1. Per the germline V gene, CDR1 is MNHNY and CDR2 is SVGAGI (reference sequence). The CDR3 covers 13 residues. V lost 5 bases, J lost 10 bases, and 10 bases stayed unmatched.

The chain links TRBV6-2 or TRBV6-3 to TRBJ2-1, with a possible D match to TRBD2 (5 bases). In germline, CDR1 is MNHEY, CDR2 SVGEGT. The germline V and J ends were trimmed by 6 bases and 1 base, with 13 bases remaining between them. The CDR3 sequence is 15 residues long. The CDR3 coding sequence is TGTGCCAGCAGGGCCTGGCGGGTGTCCTACAATGAGCAGTTCTTC. Translation gives CASRAWRVSYNEQFF.

The chain couples TRBV2 to TRBJ1-6; possible D gene TRBD1, 6 bases. The germline CDR1 and CDR2 sequences are SNHLY and FYNNEI. CDR3 length equals 13 residues. V was shortened by 3 bases and J by 8 bases, with 8 bases between the two germline ends. CDR3 DNA: TGTGCCAGCAGTGAGGACAGAGATTCACCCCTCCACTTT. Translation: CASSEDRDSPLHF.

V and J are TRBV6-2 or TRBV6-3 and TRBJ1-2; TRBD1 matches 11 bases. The V segment lost 6 bases and the J segment 9 bases; nucleotides outside the gene matches: 12. The CDR3 is made up of 15 amino acids. CDR1 is MNHEY and CDR2 is SVGEGT in the germline V gene. CDR3 DNA: TGTGCCAGCAGACTGGGCCGGGACAGGGGGACCCGCTACACCTTC. As protein: CASRLGRDRGTRYTF.

V gene TRBV30 combines with J gene TRBJ2-7; a possible D gene is TRBD1 (5 bases). V was shortened by 4 bases and J by 3 bases, with 13 bases between the two germline ends. The CDR3 has 13 residues. CDR1 is GTSNPN and CDR2 is SVGIG in the germline V gene (reference sequence). CDR3 loop: CAWTKTGNYEQYF. CDR3 coding DNA: TGTGCCTGGACCAAAACAGGAAACTACGAGCAGTACTTC.

The gene calls are TRBV30 and TRBJ1-2; a weak D match, TRBD1 (5 bases). The CDR3 totals 13 residues. Between the trimmed V and J ends, which lost 0 bases and 8 bases, there was a span of 13 bases. CDR1 is GTSNPN, CDR2 SVGIG, per germline (reference sequence). The CDR3 spells CAWSVPGGSGYTF. The CDR3 DNA follows: TGTGCCTGGAGTGTACCCGGGGGAAGCGGCTACACCTTC.

The V gene is TRBV5-4, the J gene TRBJ2-1; TRBD2 is a possible D gene (6 bases). The germline V and J ends were trimmed by 3 bases and 4 bases, with 14 bases remaining between them. The CDR3 extends over 15 amino acids. Germline CDR1 and CDR2: SGHNT and YYREEE (reference sequence). CDR3 region: CASSSSASSYNEQFF. The DNA for the CDR3 is TGTGCCAGCAGCTCTAGCGCCTCCTCTTACAATGAGCAGTTCTTC.

This chain links TRBV30 with TRBJ2-3; D is unclear. Trimming cost V 0 bases and J 2 bases, with 6 bases left between them. This CDR3 is built from 13 residues. The germline CDR1 and CDR2 sequences are GTSNPN and SVGIG (reference sequence). The CDR3 is CAWSVGLTDTQYF. The DNA for the CDR3 is TGTGCCTGGAGTGTCGGCCTCACAGATACGCAGTATTTT.